Presented here are 11 T cell receptor beta chains from one specimen sequenced in a study of long-term antiretroviral therapy in people with HIV. It was version v3.0 of the immunoSEQ assay that was run at survey level. Method: immunoSEQ multiplex PCR; TCRdb's copy keeps in-frame clones and lacks some. The top ten hold approximately 12% of the sample, which has 15,000 to 20,000 clones, 90% to 95% seen once. The specimen comprised unsorted PBMCs, sampled 0.6 years after starting antiretroviral therapy. The receptors originated from a woman aged 40 to 49 with HIV.

V gene TRBV5-8 combines with J gene TRBJ2-7, with a possible D match to TRBD1 (5 bases). This CDR3 has 15 amino acids. Germline loops: CDR1 SGHTS, CDR2 YDEGEE. Trimming cost V 1 base and J 2 bases, with 13 bases left between them. The CDR3 nucleotides are TGTGCCAGCAGCTTGAGGCCGAAGGGGACCTACGAGCAGTACTTC. It translates to CASSLRPKGTYEQYF.

V gene TRBV5-6 combines with J gene TRBJ1-4, with D unclear. V was cut by 0 bases and J by 10 bases, with 13 bases left in between. Germline-derived CDR1 and CDR2 are SGHDT and YYEEEE. The CDR3 contains 14 residues. The CDR3 nucleotides read TGTGCCAGCAGCTTGGCCGGGTTTAACGGAAAACTGTTTTTT. This gives the protein CASSLAGFNGKLFF.

The CDR3: CASSSNRRELEV. In DNA form, the CDR3 reads TGTGCCAGCAGTTCTAATAGGCGGGAACTCGAGGTC. This chain links TRBV28 with TRBJ2-7; a possible D gene is TRBD2 (6 bases). Germline CDR1 and CDR2: MDHEN and SYDVKM. The CDR3 loop spans 12 amino acids.

Only a few counts were recorded for this clone. V and J are TRBV27 and TRBJ1-3; 7 bases are shared with TRBD1. CDR3 length: 14 amino acids. Germline V gives CDR1 MNHEY, CDR2 SMNVEV (reference sequence). V lost 6 bases and J lost 2; bases outside the gene matches: 4. The CDR3 here is CASRVQGTGNTIYF. The CDR3 coding sequence is TGTGCCAGCAGGGTACAGGGGACTGGAAACACCATATATTTT.

This clone occurred once. The V gene is TRBV27, the J gene TRBJ1-5; D possibly corresponds to TRBD1 (5 bases). CDR3 size: 16 residues. Trimming took 0 bases from V and 1 from J, leaving 10 bases between them. Looked up from germline, CDR1 is MNHEY and CDR2 is SMNVEV (reference sequence). The CDR3 reads CASSLSGGLSNQPQHF. Here the CDR3 DNA reads TGTGCCAGCAGTTTATCTGGGGGGTTGAGCAATCAGCCCCAGCATTTT.

V usage is TRBV7-2 and J usage is TRBJ1-3, with a possible D match to TRBD1 (6 bases). The V and J ends lost 4 bases and 0 bases respectively, with 13 bases between them. CDR3 size: 16 residues. CDR1 and CDR2 from the germline V gene are SGHTA and FQGNSA. CDR3 nucleotide sequence: TGTGCCAGCAGCTCAGTTACAGGGAGCTCTGGAAACACCATATATTTT. It encodes CASSSVTGSSGNTIYF.

J is TRBJ1-1 and V is TRBV5-1; D remains unclear. Trimming took off 0 bases at V and 0 bases at J, with 6 bases between the two ends. CDR3 size: 14 residues. In germline, CDR1 is SGHRS, CDR2 YFSETQ. The CDR3 is CASSLEIVNTEAFF. The CDR3, as DNA: TGCGCCAGCAGCTTGGAAATCGTGAACACTGAAGCTTTCTTT.

This clone has just a few counts. The rearrangement uses TRBV30 and TRBJ1-6; 9 bases fit TRBD1. Per germline, CDR1 GTSNPN and CDR2 SVGIG (reference sequence). V trimming: 0 bases; J trimming: 9 bases; junction bases outside the gene matches: 3. The CDR3 runs to 14 residues. CDR3 sequence: CAWSVGTGRSPLHF. As DNA, the CDR3 is TGTGCCTGGAGTGTAGGGACAGGGCGTTCACCCCTCCACTTT.

The chain is built from TRBV6-1 and TRBJ1-5, with 7 bases aligning to TRBD1. The germline gives CDR1 MNHNS, CDR2 SASEGT. Germline trimming cut 10 bases from V and 8 bases from J; bases unmatched to any gene: 11. CDR3 length: 13 residues. CDR3 loop: CATDGTDLEPQHF. Here the CDR3 DNA reads TGTGCCACCGACGGGACAGACCTGGAGCCCCAGCATTTT.

The chain employs TRBV7-2 and TRBJ1-4, with D possibly matching TRBD1 (6 bases). There are 15 residues in the CDR3. Trimming left V 4 bases short and J 4 bases short, with 13 bases between. Germline CDR1 is SGHTA and CDR2 is FQGNSA. The CDR3 DNA reads as TGTGCCAGCAGCTCCGGCCGGGACATTAATGAAAAACTGTTTTTT. It is translated as CASSSGRDINEKLFF.

The chain couples TRBV7-9 to TRBJ1-3; 7 bases align to TRBD1. Germline trimming cut 5 bases from V and 3 bases from J; bases unmatched to any gene: 4. Germline V lookup: CDR1 SEHNR, CDR2 FQNEAQ (reference sequence). The CDR3 spans 14 residues. The CDR3 loop is CASSPGTVGNTIYF. DNA of the CDR3: TGTGCCAGCAGCCCAGGGACAGTTGGAAACACCATATATTTT.